Listed here are 18 T cell receptor beta chains from one sample, sequenced in a study of T cells expressing NK-cell markers. Using the 5' RACE reads, TCRdb records one entry per CDR3 protein without DNA. The table counts hundreds of thousands of distinct CDR3 sequences; more than 3.5% lies in the top ten. The sequenced sample was blood T cells: a sorted CD56 or NKG2C T cell subset, CD4+ or CD8+ T cells, or bulk PBMC T cells (not recorded which). The receptors were sampled from a woman between 18 and 70 years old in good health.

This rearrangement joins TRBV27 to TRBJ1-1; the D gene TCRdb calls, TRBD1, cannot be checked with no DNA. Per germline, CDR1 MNHEY and CDR2 SMNVEV (reference sequence). This CDR3 has 15 residues. CDR3 in amino acids: CASSPGDRMNTEAFF.

The chain couples TRBV7-2 to TRBJ2-3; checking the TCRdb D call of TRBD1 is not possible without DNA. The length of the CDR3 is 12 residues. CDR1 and CDR2 (germline): SGHTA, FQGNSA. The CDR3 here is CASSSRRGEQYF.

The gene calls are TRBV29-1 and TRBJ2-1; the D call of TRBD2 rests on TCRdb alone, since no DNA is present to check it. The CDR3 runs to 15 residues. The germline gives CDR1 SQVTM, CDR2 ANQGSEA. CDR3 amino acids: CSVGRGTSGRNEQFF.

This chain uses TRBV10-3 with TRBJ2-2; the TCRdb call, TRBD2, lacks DNA for checking. The germline CDR1 and CDR2 sequences are ENHRY and SYGVKD. This CDR3 is built from 16 residues. CDR3 residues: CASKLASTATGGELFF.

This chain links TRBV7-9 with TRBJ1-3. The CDR3 spans 12 residues. Germline lookup yields CDR1 SEHNR and CDR2 FQNEAQ (reference sequence). CDR3 region: CASSSRERTIYF.

The J gene is TRBJ2-5, the V gene TRBV30. Per germline, CDR1 GTSNPN and CDR2 SVGIG (reference sequence). This CDR3 is built from 13 residues. CDR3 protein: CAWSVRRSETQYF.

The rearrangement joins TRBV20-1 to TRBJ2-2; absent DNA, TCRdb's TRBD1 call cannot be checked. Per the germline V gene, CDR1 is DFQATT and CDR2 is SNEGSKA (reference sequence). The CDR3 totals 14 residues. CDR3 residues: CSAFGTGNTGELFF.

This chain joins TRBV6-2 or TRBV6-3 and TRBJ2-1; the TCRdb D gene call, TRBD1, has no DNA to confirm it. The CDR3 has 13 residues. The V gene's germline CDR1 is MNHEY and CDR2 SVGEGT. CDR3 sequence: CASSRGPNNEQFF.

This chain links TRBV19 with TRBJ1-1; lacking DNA, the TRBD1 call made by TCRdb goes unchecked. Germline V gene data show CDR1 as LNHDA and CDR2 as SQIVND (reference sequence). The CDR3 loop spans 13 amino acids. This CDR3 is CASSLGQGAAAFF.

The V gene is TRBV7-9, the J gene TRBJ2-3; TCRdb's D gene call, TRBD1, goes unchecked for lack of DNA. Germline V gene lookup returns CDR1 SEHNR and CDR2 FQNEAQ (reference sequence). The CDR3 is made up of 15 amino acids. CDR3 residues: CASRWGGARADTQYF.

V gene TRBV29-1 combines with J gene TRBJ1-4; absent DNA, TCRdb's TRBD1 call cannot be checked. The length of the CDR3 is 13 residues. Per the germline V gene, CDR1 is SQVTM and CDR2 is ANQGSEA. The CDR3 loop reads CSARDRGYEKLFF. Complete variable domain (other parts from reference TRBV29-1 and TRBJ1-4): SAVISQKPSRDICQRGTSLTIQCQVDSQVTMMFWYRQQPGQSLTLIATANQGSEATYESGFVIDKFPISRPNLTFSTLTVSNMSPEDSSIYLCSARDRGYEKLFFGSGTQLSVL.

The chain combines TRBV2 with TRBJ2-5; TCRdb returns TRBD1, unconfirmable since there is no DNA. This CDR3 is built from 14 residues. Germline-derived CDR1 and CDR2 are SNHLY and FYNNEI. Here the CDR3 reads CASSRGGNQETQYF.

The J gene is TRBJ2-1, the V gene TRBV12-3 or TRBV12-4; as DNA is missing, the TRBD2 call by TCRdb cannot be tested. The CDR3 is 15 residues long. CDR3 protein: CASDTSGVFYNEQFF.

The rearrangement joins TRBV18 to TRBJ1-3; TCRdb's D gene call, TRBD1, goes unchecked for lack of DNA. CDR1 and CDR2 from the germline V gene are KGHSH and LQKENI. The CDR3 consists of 16 residues. The CDR3 protein is CASSPGPANSGNTIYF.

The CDR3 reads CASSWRTAPFGSYTF. This sequence joins TRBV12-3 or TRBV12-4 and TRBJ1-2; TCRdb reports TRBD1, a call that lacks DNA to check it against. The CDR3 has 15 residues.

The rearrangement joins TRBV5-5 to TRBJ1-2; with no DNA, the TCRdb D assignment of TRBD1 cannot be verified. The CDR3 covers 15 residues. Germline lookup yields CDR1 SGHKS and CDR2 YYEKEE (reference sequence). CDR3 amino acids: CASSLGTGTGYGYTF.

The CDR3 sequence: CASSFDIAGLQYF. The chain links TRBV7-3 to TRBJ2-3; no DNA is available, so the TRBD2 call from TCRdb remains unchecked. The CDR3 is 13 amino acids. CDR1 and CDR2 (germline): SGHTA, FQGTGA.

The V gene is TRBV5-1, the J gene TRBJ2-7; TCRdb calls TRBD2, which cannot be checked without DNA. Germline V CDR1 and CDR2: SGHRS, YFSETQ. CDR3 length: 16 amino acids. CDR3 region: CASSLVSSGMVYEQYF.